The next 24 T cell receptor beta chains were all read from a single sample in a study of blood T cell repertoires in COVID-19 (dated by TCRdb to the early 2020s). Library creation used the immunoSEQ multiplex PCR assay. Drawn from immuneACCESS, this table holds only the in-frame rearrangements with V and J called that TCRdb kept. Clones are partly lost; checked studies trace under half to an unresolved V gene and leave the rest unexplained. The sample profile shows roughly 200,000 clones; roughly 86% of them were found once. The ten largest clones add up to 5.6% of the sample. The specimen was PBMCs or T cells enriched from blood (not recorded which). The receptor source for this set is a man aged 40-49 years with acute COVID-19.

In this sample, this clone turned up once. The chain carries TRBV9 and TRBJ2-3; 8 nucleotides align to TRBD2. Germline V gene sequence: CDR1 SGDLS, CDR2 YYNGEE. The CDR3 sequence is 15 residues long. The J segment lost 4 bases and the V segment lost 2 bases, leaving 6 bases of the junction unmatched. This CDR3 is CASSVASGPPDTQYF. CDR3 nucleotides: TGTGCCAGCAGCGTGGCTAGCGGGCCCCCAGATACGCAGTATTTT.

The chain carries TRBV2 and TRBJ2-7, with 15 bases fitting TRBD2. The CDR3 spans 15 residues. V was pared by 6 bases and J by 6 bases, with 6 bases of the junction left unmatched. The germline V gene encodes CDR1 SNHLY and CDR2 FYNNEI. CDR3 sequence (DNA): TGTGCCAGCAGCTGGGGACTAGCGGGAGGTGGCGAGCAGTACTTC. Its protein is CASSWGLAGGGEQYF.

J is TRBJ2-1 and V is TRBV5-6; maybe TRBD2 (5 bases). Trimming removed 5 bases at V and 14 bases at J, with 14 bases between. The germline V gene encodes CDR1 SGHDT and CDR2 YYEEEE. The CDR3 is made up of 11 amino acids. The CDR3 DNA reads TGTGCCAGCAGGGGCGGACCCGGGGAGTTCTTC. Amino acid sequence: CASRGGPGEFF.

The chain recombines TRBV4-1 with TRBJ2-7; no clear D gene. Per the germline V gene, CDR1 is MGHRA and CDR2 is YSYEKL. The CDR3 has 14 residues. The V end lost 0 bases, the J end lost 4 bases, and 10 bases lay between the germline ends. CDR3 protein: CASSQEPRVYEQYF. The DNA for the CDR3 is TGCGCCAGCAGCCAAGAGCCCCGGGTTTACGAGCAGTACTTC.

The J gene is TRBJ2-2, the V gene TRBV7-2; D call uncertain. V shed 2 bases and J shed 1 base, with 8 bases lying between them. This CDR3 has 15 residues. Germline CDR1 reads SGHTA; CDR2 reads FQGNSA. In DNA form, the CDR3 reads TGTGCCAGCAGCTTAAACTTCGAGAACACCGGGGAGCTGTTTTTT. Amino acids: CASSLNFENTGELFF.

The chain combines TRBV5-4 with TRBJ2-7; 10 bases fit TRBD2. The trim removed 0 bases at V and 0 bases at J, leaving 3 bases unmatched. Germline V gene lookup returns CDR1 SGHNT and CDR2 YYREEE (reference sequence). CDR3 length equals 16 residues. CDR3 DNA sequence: TGTGCCAGCAGCTTGGAGGCTAGCGGGAGCTCCTACGAGCAGTACTTC. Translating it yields CASSLEASGSSYEQYF.

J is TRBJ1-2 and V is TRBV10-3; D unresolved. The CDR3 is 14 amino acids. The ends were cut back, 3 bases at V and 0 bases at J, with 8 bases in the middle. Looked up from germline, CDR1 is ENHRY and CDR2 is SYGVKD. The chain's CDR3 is CAISDGVSNYGYTF. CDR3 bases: TGTGCCATCAGTGATGGAGTCTCTAACTATGGCTACACCTTC.

CDR3 loop: CASSLDRERGQPQHF. As DNA, the CDR3 is TGTGCCAGCAGCTTAGACAGGGAAAGGGGTCAGCCCCAGCATTTT. The chain is built from TRBV7-9 and TRBJ1-5; a weak D match, TRBD1 (6 bases). The CDR3 runs 15 residues. CDR1 is SEHNR, CDR2 FQNEAQ, per germline (reference sequence). V lost 1 base and J lost 6, with 13 bases in between. The complete variable domain, with remaining parts taken from reference TRBV7-9 and TRBJ1-5, reads DTGVSQNPRHKITKRGQNVTFRCDPISEHNRLYWYRQTLGQGPEFLTYFQNEAQLEKSRLLSDRFSAERPKGSFSTLEIQRTEQGDSAMYLCASSLDRERGQPQHFGDGTRLSIL.

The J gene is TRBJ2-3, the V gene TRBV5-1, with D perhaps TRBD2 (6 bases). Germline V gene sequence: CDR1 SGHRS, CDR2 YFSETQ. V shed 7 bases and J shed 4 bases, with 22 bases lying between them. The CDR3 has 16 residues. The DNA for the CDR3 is TGCGCCAGCGGGAGAGGGGTCCGGGAGCCCCCAGATACGCAGTATTTT. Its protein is CASGRGVREPPDTQYF.

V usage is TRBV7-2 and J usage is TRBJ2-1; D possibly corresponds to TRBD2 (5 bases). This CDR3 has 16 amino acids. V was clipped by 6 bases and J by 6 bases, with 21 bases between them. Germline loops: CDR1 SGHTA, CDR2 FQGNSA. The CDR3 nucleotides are TGTGCCAGCAGTCGTATATCGGACTCGGTTACCAATGAGCAGTTCTTC. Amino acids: CASSRISDSVTNEQFF.

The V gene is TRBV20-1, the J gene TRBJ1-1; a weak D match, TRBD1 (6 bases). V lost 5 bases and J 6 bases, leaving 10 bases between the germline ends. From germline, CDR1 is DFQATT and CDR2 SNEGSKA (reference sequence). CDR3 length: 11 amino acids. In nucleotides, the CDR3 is TGCAGTGCTTACAGGGACCCTGAAGCTTTCTTT. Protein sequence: CSAYRDPEAFF.

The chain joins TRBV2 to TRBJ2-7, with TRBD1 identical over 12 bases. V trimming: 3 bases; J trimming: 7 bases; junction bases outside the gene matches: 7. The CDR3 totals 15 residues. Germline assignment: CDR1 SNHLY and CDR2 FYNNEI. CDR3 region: CASSDVGQGAGEQYF. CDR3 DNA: TGTGCCAGCAGTGACGTGGGACAGGGGGCGGGGGAGCAGTACTTC.

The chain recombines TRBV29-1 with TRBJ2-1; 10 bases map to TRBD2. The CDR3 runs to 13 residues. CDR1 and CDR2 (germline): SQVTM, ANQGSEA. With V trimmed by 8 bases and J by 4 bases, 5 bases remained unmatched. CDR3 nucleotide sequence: TGCAGCAGCGGACTAGCGGATTACAATGAGCAGTTCTTC. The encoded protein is CSSGLADYNEQFF.

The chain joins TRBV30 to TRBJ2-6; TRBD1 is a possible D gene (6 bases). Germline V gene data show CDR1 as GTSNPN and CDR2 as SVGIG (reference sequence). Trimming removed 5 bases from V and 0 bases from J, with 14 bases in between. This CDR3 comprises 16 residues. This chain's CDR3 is CAWFPTGGSGANVLTF. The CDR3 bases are TGTGCCTGGTTCCCGACAGGTGGCTCTGGGGCCAACGTCCTGACTTTC. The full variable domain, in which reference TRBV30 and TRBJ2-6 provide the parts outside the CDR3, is SQTIHQWPATLVQPVGSPLSLECTVEGTSNPNLYWYRQAAGRGLQLLFYSVGIGQISSEVPQNLSASRPQDRQFILSSKKLLLSDSGFYLCAWFPTGGSGANVLTFGAGSRLTVL.

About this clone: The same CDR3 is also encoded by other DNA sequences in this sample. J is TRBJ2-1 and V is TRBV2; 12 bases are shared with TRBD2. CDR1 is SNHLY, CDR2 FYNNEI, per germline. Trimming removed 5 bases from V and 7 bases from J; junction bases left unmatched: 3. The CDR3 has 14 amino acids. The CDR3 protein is CASSRLAGVNEQFF. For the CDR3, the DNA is TGTGCCAGCAGTAGACTAGCGGGAGTGAATGAGCAGTTCTTC. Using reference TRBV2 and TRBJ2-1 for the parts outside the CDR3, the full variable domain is EPEVTQTPSHQVTQMGQEVILRCVPISNHLYFYWYRQILGQKVEFLVSFYNNEISEKSEIFDDQFSVERPDGSNFTLKIRSTKLEDSAMYFCASSRLAGVNEQFFGPGTRLTVL.

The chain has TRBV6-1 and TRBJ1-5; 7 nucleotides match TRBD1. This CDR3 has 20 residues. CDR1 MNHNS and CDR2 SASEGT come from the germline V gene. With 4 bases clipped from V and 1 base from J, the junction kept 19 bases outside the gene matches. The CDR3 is CASSGGPSRDRLWSNQPQHF. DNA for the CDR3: TGTGCCAGCAGTGGAGGGCCTTCCCGGGACAGACTTTGGAGCAATCAGCCCCAGCATTTT.

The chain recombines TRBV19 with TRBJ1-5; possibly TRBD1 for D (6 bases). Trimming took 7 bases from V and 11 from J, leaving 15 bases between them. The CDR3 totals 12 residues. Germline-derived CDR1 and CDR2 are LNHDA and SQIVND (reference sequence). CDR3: CASTSNRVTQHF. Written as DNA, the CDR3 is TGTGCCAGTACCTCCAACAGGGTAACCCAGCATTTT. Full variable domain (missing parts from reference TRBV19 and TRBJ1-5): DGGITQSPKYLFRKEGQNVTLSCEQNLNHDAMYWYRQDPGQGLRLIYYSQIVNDFQKGDIAEGYSVSREKKESFPLTVTSAQKNPTAFYLCASTSNRVTQHFGDGTRLSIL.

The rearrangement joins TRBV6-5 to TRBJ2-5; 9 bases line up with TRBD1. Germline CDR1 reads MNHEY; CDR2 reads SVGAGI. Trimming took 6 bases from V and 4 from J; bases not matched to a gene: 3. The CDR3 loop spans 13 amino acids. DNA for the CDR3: TGTGCCAGCAGCTCGGACAGGGGAGAGACCCAGTACTTC. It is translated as CASSSDRGETQYF.

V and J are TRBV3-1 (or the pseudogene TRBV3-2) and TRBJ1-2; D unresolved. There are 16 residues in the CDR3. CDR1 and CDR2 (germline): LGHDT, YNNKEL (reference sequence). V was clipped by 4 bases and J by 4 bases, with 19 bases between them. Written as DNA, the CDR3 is TGTGCCAGCAGCCCCCGGGGAAGGCTGGGTGGCTATGGCTACACCTTC. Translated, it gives CASSPRGRLGGYGYTF.

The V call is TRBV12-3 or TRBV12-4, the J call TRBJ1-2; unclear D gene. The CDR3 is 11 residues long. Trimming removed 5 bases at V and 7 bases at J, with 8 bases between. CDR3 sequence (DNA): TGTGCCAGCAGTCAAGTCGGTGGCTACACCTTC. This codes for CASSQVGGYTF.

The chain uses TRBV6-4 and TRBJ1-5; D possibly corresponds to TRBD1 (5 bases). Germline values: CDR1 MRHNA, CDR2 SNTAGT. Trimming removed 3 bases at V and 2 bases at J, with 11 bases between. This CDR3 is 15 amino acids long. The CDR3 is CASSEGGSGNQPQHF. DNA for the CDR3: TGTGCCAGCAGTGAGGGGGGATCAGGCAATCAGCCCCAGCATTTT.

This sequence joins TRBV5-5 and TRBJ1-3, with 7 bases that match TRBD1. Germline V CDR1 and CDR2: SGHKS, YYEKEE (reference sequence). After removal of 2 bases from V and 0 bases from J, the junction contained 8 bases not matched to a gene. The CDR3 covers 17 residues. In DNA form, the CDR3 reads TGTGCCAGCAGCTTTATGGGACAGCATCCCTCTGGAAACACCATATATTTT. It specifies CASSFMGQHPSGNTIYF.

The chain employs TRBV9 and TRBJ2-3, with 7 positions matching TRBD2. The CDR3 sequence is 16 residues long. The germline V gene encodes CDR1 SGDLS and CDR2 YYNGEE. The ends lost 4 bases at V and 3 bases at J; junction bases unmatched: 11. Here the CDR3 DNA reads TGTGCCAGCAGCCCAGCCCGCCTAGCGGCGACAGATACGCAGTATTTT. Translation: CASSPARLAATDTQYF.

In nucleotides, the CDR3 is TGCGCCAGCAGCTGGGGGCCCGGGACAGGGGTCGGGGAGACCCAGTACTTC. This translates into CASSWGPGTGVGETQYF. The chain combines TRBV5-1 with TRBJ2-5; 10 bases are shared with TRBD1. The V gene's germline CDR1 is SGHRS and CDR2 YFSETQ. There are 17 residues in the CDR3. Trimming at V came to 3 bases and at J to 5 bases, leaving 13 bases not matched to a gene.